These 10 T cell receptor beta chains were sequenced from one sample in a study of blood T cell repertoires in COVID-19. Profiled with immunoSEQ multiplex PCR; TCRdb holds only in-frame clones, not every one. Counted here are 80,000 to 130,000 clones, approximately 92% occurring once; the ten biggest clones make up 5.7%. Material for sequencing was peripheral blood. The receptors were gathered from a man aged 70-80 years with acute or convalescent COVID-19.

The chain combines TRBV28 with TRBJ2-3; 8 bases are a match to TRBD2. Trimming at V came to 4 bases and at J to 5 bases, leaving 11 bases not matched to a gene. Germline loops: CDR1 MDHEN, CDR2 SYDVKM. The CDR3 is 16 residues long. In DNA, the CDR3 is TGTGCCAGCAGTTCCAGACCGGGAGGGAGGGGAGATACGCAGTATTTT. Its translation is CASSSRPGGRGDTQYF.

This chain links TRBV11-2 with TRBJ2-7; 12 bases match TRBD2. CDR1 and CDR2 (germline): SGHAT, FQNNGV. The CDR3 sequence is 14 residues long. Trimming took 4 bases from V and 5 from J; bases not matched to a gene: 3. Here the CDR3 DNA reads TGTGCCAGCAGCTCGAGACTAGCGGGAGACGAGCAGTACTTC. Translating gives CASSSRLAGDEQYF.

The chain is built from TRBV28 and TRBJ1-2; D is possibly TRBD1 (5 bases). V gave up 3 bases and J gave up 4 bases, with 15 bases separating them. Germline-derived CDR1 and CDR2 are MDHEN and SYDVKM. The CDR3 covers 15 residues. The DNA of the CDR3 is TGTGCCAGCAGTTTGGGGCAGCAGCACCCCTATGGCTACACCTTC. Amino acid sequence: CASSLGQQHPYGYTF.

Concerning this clone itself: Distinct nucleotide sequences in the sample also encode this CDR3. This rearrangement joins TRBV5-5 to TRBJ1-6; 8 bases align to TRBD1. The J segment lost 9 bases and the V segment lost 2 bases, leaving 4 bases of the junction unmatched. This CDR3 comprises 14 residues. The germline V gene encodes CDR1 SGHKS and CDR2 YYEKEE (reference sequence). Here the CDR3 reads CASSLGQGSSPLHF. The CDR3 coding sequence is TGTGCCAGCAGCTTAGGACAGGGAAGTTCACCCCTCCACTTT.

The chain couples TRBV29-1 to TRBJ2-7, with D maybe TRBD1 (7 bases). The CDR3 loop spans 15 amino acids. CDR1 SQVTM and CDR2 ANQGSEA come from the germline V gene. Trimming shortened V by 5 bases and J by 0 bases, and 17 bases separated the two germline ends. CDR3 sequence (DNA): TGCAGCGTTCAACTAGGGGGGACAGTCTCCTACGAGCAGTACTTC. This codes for CSVQLGGTVSYEQYF.

V usage is TRBV7-3 and J usage is TRBJ2-1; 7 positions agree with TRBD1. The ends lost 5 bases at V and 10 bases at J; junction bases unmatched: 2. Germline values: CDR1 SGHTA, CDR2 FQGTGA. The CDR3 loop spans 11 amino acids. In DNA form, the CDR3 reads TGTGCCAGCAGCCAGGGGGACGAGCAGTTCTTC. Amino acids: CASSQGDEQFF.

This sequence joins TRBV7-3 and TRBJ2-5; 9 bases line up with TRBD2. V trimming: 0 bases; J trimming: 4 bases; junction bases outside the gene matches: 6. Looked up from germline, CDR1 is SGHTA and CDR2 is FQGTGA. The CDR3 contains 16 residues. The DNA for the CDR3 is TGTGCCAGCAGCTTAACGGGCGGGAGGGCCGGAGAGACCCAGTACTTC. Translating gives CASSLTGGRAGETQYF.

The chain carries TRBV12-3 or TRBV12-4 and TRBJ2-5; D possibly corresponds to TRBD2 (5 bases). Trimming took off 6 bases at V and 3 bases at J, with 11 bases between the two ends. CDR3 length: 13 amino acids. The CDR3 coding sequence is TGTGCCAGCAGCCGGGGAGCAGAAGAGACCCAGTACTTC. It is translated as CASSRGAEETQYF.

This chain links TRBV7-2 with TRBJ1-2, with 9 bases aligning to TRBD1. The junction had 8 bases not matched to a gene; V was cut back by 2 bases and J by 4 bases. The CDR3 is 16 residues long. CDR1 is SGHTA, CDR2 FQGNSA, per germline. The CDR3, as DNA: TGTGCCAGCAGCTTAACTCCGGGACAGGGAAGCTATGGCTACACCTTC. Encoded protein: CASSLTPGQGSYGYTF.

The V and J genes are TRBV14 and TRBJ2-1, with TRBD1 identical over 9 bases. The junction had 19 bases not matched to a gene; V was cut back by 8 bases and J by 8 bases. CDR3 length: 17 residues. In germline, CDR1 is SGHDN, CDR2 FVKESK. CDR3 coding DNA: TGTGCCAGCTCAGCATCAGACCCCGGGACAGGGTTTTATGAGCAGTTCTTC. Protein product: CASSASDPGTGFYEQFF.